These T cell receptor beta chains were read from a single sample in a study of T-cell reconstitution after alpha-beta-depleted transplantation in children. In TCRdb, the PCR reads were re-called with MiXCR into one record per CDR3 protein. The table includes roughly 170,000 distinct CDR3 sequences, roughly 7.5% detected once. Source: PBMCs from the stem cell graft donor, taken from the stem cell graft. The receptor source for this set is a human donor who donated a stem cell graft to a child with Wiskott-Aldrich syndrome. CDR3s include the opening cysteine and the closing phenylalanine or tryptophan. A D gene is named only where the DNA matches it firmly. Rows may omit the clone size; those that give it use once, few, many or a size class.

cdr3_aa: CAISELERPSEQYF; cdr3_nt: TGTGCCATCAGTGAGCTAGAAAGGCCCTCCGAGCAGTACTTC; clone_size: many; v_call: TRBV10-3; j_call: TRBJ2-7; d_call: .
cdr3_aa: CASKPDRGQGGELFF; cdr3_nt: TGTGCCAGCAAACCAGACAGAGGCCAGGGCGGGGAGCTGTTTTTT; clone_size: many; v_call: TRBV6-5; j_call: TRBJ2-2; d_call: .
cdr3_aa: CATSSGTGGFEQYF; cdr3_nt: TGTGCCACCAGCAGCGGGACAGGGGGCTTCGAGCAGTACTTC; clone_size: many; v_call: TRBV24-1; j_call: TRBJ2-7; d_call: TRBD1
cdr3_aa: CAISPGQGSHMGETQYF; cdr3_nt: TGTGCCATCAGTCCGGGACAGGGGTCTCACATGGGAGAGACCCAGTACTTC; clone_size: many; v_call: TRBV10-3; j_call: TRBJ2-5; d_call: TRBD1
cdr3_aa: CASRHVSAEQYF; cdr3_nt: TGTGCCAGCAGGCATGTGTCGGCCGAGCAGTACTTC; clone_size: many; v_call: TRBV28; j_call: TRBJ2-7; d_call: .
cdr3_aa: CSARPGTGGETQYF; cdr3_nt: TGCAGTGCTAGACCCGGGACAGGAGGGGAGACCCAGTACTTC; clone_size: .; v_call: TRBV20-1; j_call: TRBJ2-5; d_call: TRBD1
cdr3_aa: CASSLLEADNEQFF; cdr3_nt: TGTGCCAGCAGCTTATTAGAGGCCGACAATGAGCAGTTCTTC; clone_size: .; v_call: TRBV7-9; j_call: TRBJ2-1; d_call: .
cdr3_aa: CASSIVGAGGVEQFF; cdr3_nt: TGTGCCAGTAGTATAGTAGGGGCAGGGGGGGTTGAGCAGTTCTTC; clone_size: many; v_call: TRBV19; j_call: TRBJ2-1; d_call: .
cdr3_aa: CASSLSSGLIGEQYF; cdr3_nt: TGTGCCAGCAGTTTATCTAGCGGGTTAATTGGCGAGCAGTACTTC; clone_size: .; v_call: TRBV12-3/TRBV12-4; j_call: TRBJ2-7; d_call: TRBD2
cdr3_aa: CASSEQINYGYTF; cdr3_nt: TGTGCCAGCAGTGAACAGATTAACTATGGCTACACCTTC; clone_size: many; v_call: TRBV12-3/TRBV12-4; j_call: TRBJ1-2; d_call: .
cdr3_aa: CATSDSGTANYEQYF; cdr3_nt: TGTGCCACCAGTGATTCTGGGACAGCGAACTACGAGCAGTACTTC; clone_size: many; v_call: TRBV24-1; j_call: TRBJ2-7; d_call: TRBD1
cdr3_aa: CASSHGGRNTGELFF; cdr3_nt: TGTGCCAGCAGCCATGGGGGGCGGAACACCGGGGAGCTGTTTTTT; clone_size: many; v_call: TRBV12-3/TRBV12-4; j_call: TRBJ2-2; d_call: .
cdr3_aa: CASSPGVSNQPQHF; cdr3_nt: TGTGCCAGCAGCCCCGGGGTTAGCAATCAGCCCCAGCATTTT; clone_size: many; v_call: TRBV14; j_call: TRBJ1-5; d_call: .
cdr3_aa: CSARRPLRTDTQYF; cdr3_nt: TGCAGTGCTAGAAGACCCTTGAGGACAGATACGCAGTATTTT; clone_size: many; v_call: TRBV20-1; j_call: TRBJ2-3; d_call: .
cdr3_aa: CASSLGQNSYEQYF; cdr3_nt: TGCGCCAGCAGCTTGGGACAGAACTCCTACGAGCAGTACTTC; clone_size: many; v_call: TRBV5-1; j_call: TRBJ2-7; d_call: .
cdr3_aa: CASSSGLASSYNEQFF; cdr3_nt: TGCGCCAGCAGCTCGGGACTAGCATCGTCCTACAATGAGCAGTTCTTC; clone_size: few; v_call: TRBV5-1; j_call: TRBJ2-1; d_call: TRBD2
cdr3_aa: CASSQGLAGAQGWTDTQYF; cdr3_nt: TGTGCCAGCAGCCAAGGACTAGCGGGGGCCCAGGGGTGGACAGATACGCAGTATTTT; clone_size: few; v_call: TRBV4-2; j_call: TRBJ2-3; d_call: TRBD2
cdr3_aa: CASSQGPINLGTSEAFF; cdr3_nt: TGCGCCAGCAGCCAAGGTCCTATAAATCTGGGAACGAGTGAAGCTTTCTTT; clone_size: .; v_call: TRBV4-3; j_call: TRBJ1-1; d_call: .
cdr3_aa: CSASPTPLAGGSNEQFF; cdr3_nt: TGCAGTGCTAGCCCTACGCCTCTAGCGGGAGGGTCCAATGAGCAGTTCTTC; clone_size: many; v_call: TRBV20-1; j_call: TRBJ2-1; d_call: TRBD2
cdr3_aa: CASSRLTGTGGTDTQYF; cdr3_nt: TGCGCCAGCAGCCGACTAACCGGGACAGGCGGCACAGATACGCAGTATTTT; clone_size: many; v_call: TRBV4-1; j_call: TRBJ2-3; d_call: TRBD1
cdr3_aa: CASSLSRGADTQYF; cdr3_nt: TGTGCCAGCAGCTTGTCGCGGGGGGCAGATACGCAGTATTTT; clone_size: many; v_call: TRBV5-4; j_call: TRBJ2-3; d_call: TRBD2
cdr3_aa: CASSRPQDSDEQYF; cdr3_nt: TGCGCCAGCAGCCGCCCCCAGGACAGCGACGAGCAGTACTTC; clone_size: many; v_call: TRBV5-1; j_call: TRBJ2-7; d_call: .
cdr3_aa: CASRARNSGANVLTF; cdr3_nt: TGTGCCAGCAGAGCACGGAACTCTGGGGCCAACGTCCTGACTTTC; clone_size: many; v_call: TRBV6-1; j_call: TRBJ2-6; d_call: .
cdr3_aa: CASSQVGGADTQYF; cdr3_nt: TGTGCCAGCAGCCAAGTGGGGGGGGCAGATACGCAGTATTTT; clone_size: many; v_call: TRBV3-1; j_call: TRBJ2-3; d_call: TRBD2
cdr3_aa: CSVVVSGLDNTEAFF; cdr3_nt: TGCAGCGTTGTGGTATCGGGCTTGGATAACACTGAAGCTTTCTTT; clone_size: many; v_call: TRBV29-1; j_call: TRBJ1-1; d_call: .
cdr3_aa: CASSIFTGQGSNVAGALGYDEQFF; cdr3_nt: TGTGCCAGTAGTATATTTACGGGACAGGGCTCAAACGTAGCGGGGGCGTTAGGGTACGATGAGCAGTTCTTC; clone_size: many; v_call: TRBV19; j_call: TRBJ2-1; d_call: .
cdr3_aa: CSAPDGNSYGYTF; cdr3_nt: TGCAGCGCTCCGGACGGTAATTCCTATGGCTACACCTTC; clone_size: many; v_call: TRBV20-1; j_call: TRBJ1-2; d_call: .
cdr3_aa: CASSQEDSFTDTQYF; cdr3_nt: TGCGCCAGCAGCCAAGAGGACAGTTTCACAGATACGCAGTATTTT; clone_size: many; v_call: TRBV4-1; j_call: TRBJ2-3; d_call: .
cdr3_aa: CASTRLRGATGELFF; cdr3_nt: TGTGCCAGCACGCGGTTGAGGGGGGCTACCGGGGAGCTGTTTTTT; clone_size: many; v_call: TRBV12-3/TRBV12-4; j_call: TRBJ2-2; d_call: .
cdr3_aa: CASSPTQMRGPDTQYF; cdr3_nt: TGTGCCAGCAGCCCAACCCAGATGAGGGGCCCAGATACGCAGTATTTT; clone_size: many; v_call: TRBV7-9; j_call: TRBJ2-3; d_call: .
cdr3_aa: CASSVVSSYNEQFF; cdr3_nt: TGTGCCAGCAGCGTTGTGAGCTCCTACAATGAGCAGTTCTTC; clone_size: many; v_call: TRBV9; j_call: TRBJ2-1; d_call: .
cdr3_aa: CASTTLGLNTDTQYF; cdr3_nt: TGTGCCAGCACCACCTTGGGACTCAACACAGATACGCAGTATTTT; clone_size: .; v_call: TRBV7-2; j_call: TRBJ2-3; d_call: .
cdr3_aa: CATSDLGTGMETQYF; cdr3_nt: TGTGCCACCAGTGATTTGGGGACAGGGATGGAGACCCAGTACTTC; clone_size: many; v_call: TRBV24-1; j_call: TRBJ2-5; d_call: TRBD1
cdr3_aa: CASSQALSGGYEQYF; cdr3_nt: TGTGCCAGCAGCCAAGCCCTTAGCGGGGGATACGAGCAGTACTTC; clone_size: .; v_call: TRBV4-2; j_call: TRBJ2-7; d_call: TRBD2
cdr3_aa: CSVDSQLTPNEQFF; cdr3_nt: TGCAGCGTCGACTCACAATTGACCCCTAATGAGCAGTTCTTC; clone_size: many; v_call: TRBV29-1; j_call: TRBJ2-1; d_call: .
cdr3_aa: CASSATATNEKLFF; cdr3_nt: TGCGCCAGCAGCGCCACAGCAACTAATGAAAAACTGTTTTTT; clone_size: many; v_call: TRBV5-1; j_call: TRBJ1-4; d_call: .
cdr3_aa: CASSTTGSHFTEAFF; cdr3_nt: TGTGCCAGCAGTACTACCGGGAGCCACTTCACTGAAGCTTTCTTT; clone_size: many; v_call: TRBV7-2; j_call: TRBJ1-1; d_call: .
cdr3_aa: CSVEDRYSSIKHF; cdr3_nt: TGCAGCGTTGAAGATCGGTACAGTTCGATTAAGCATTTT; clone_size: many; v_call: TRBV29-1; j_call: TRBJ1-5; d_call: .
cdr3_aa: CASSLWWASGDLPASTDTQYF; cdr3_nt: TGCGCCAGCAGCTTGTGGTGGGCTAGCGGAGACCTACCTGCTAGCACAGATACGCAGTATTTT; clone_size: many; v_call: TRBV5-1; j_call: TRBJ2-3; d_call: TRBD2
cdr3_aa: CASSPEESRELFF; cdr3_nt: TGTGCCAGCTCACCAGAGGAATCGAGGGAGCTGTTTTTT; clone_size: few; v_call: TRBV18; j_call: TRBJ2-2; d_call: .
cdr3_aa: CASSSPYRADTQYF; cdr3_nt: TGCGCCAGCAGCTCGCCATACCGGGCGGATACGCAGTATTTT; clone_size: few; v_call: TRBV5-1; j_call: TRBJ2-3; d_call: .
cdr3_aa: CASGTSGSTGELFF; cdr3_nt: TGTGCCAGCGGGACTAGCGGGAGCACCGGGGAGCTGTTTTTT; clone_size: many; v_call: TRBV6-4; j_call: TRBJ2-2; d_call: TRBD2
cdr3_aa: CASSGVPPETQYF; cdr3_nt: TGTGCCAGCTCAGGGGTCCCCCCGGAGACCCAGTACTTC; clone_size: many; v_call: TRBV6-2/TRBV6-3; j_call: TRBJ2-5; d_call: .
cdr3_aa: CASRAGTGVSYEQYF; cdr3_nt: TGTGCCAGCAGGGCCGGGACAGGGGTCTCCTACGAGCAGTACTTC; clone_size: many; v_call: TRBV6-1; j_call: TRBJ2-7; d_call: TRBD1
cdr3_aa: CSARGSDSFNYGYTF; cdr3_nt: TGCAGTGCTAGGGGATCGGACAGCTTTAACTATGGCTACACCTTC; clone_size: .; v_call: TRBV20-1; j_call: TRBJ1-2; d_call: .
cdr3_aa: CASSQGPSGGVTQYF; cdr3_nt: TGTGCCAGCAGCCAAGGGCCTAGCGGGGGGGTTACGCAGTATTTT; clone_size: few; v_call: TRBV4-2; j_call: TRBJ2-3; d_call: TRBD2